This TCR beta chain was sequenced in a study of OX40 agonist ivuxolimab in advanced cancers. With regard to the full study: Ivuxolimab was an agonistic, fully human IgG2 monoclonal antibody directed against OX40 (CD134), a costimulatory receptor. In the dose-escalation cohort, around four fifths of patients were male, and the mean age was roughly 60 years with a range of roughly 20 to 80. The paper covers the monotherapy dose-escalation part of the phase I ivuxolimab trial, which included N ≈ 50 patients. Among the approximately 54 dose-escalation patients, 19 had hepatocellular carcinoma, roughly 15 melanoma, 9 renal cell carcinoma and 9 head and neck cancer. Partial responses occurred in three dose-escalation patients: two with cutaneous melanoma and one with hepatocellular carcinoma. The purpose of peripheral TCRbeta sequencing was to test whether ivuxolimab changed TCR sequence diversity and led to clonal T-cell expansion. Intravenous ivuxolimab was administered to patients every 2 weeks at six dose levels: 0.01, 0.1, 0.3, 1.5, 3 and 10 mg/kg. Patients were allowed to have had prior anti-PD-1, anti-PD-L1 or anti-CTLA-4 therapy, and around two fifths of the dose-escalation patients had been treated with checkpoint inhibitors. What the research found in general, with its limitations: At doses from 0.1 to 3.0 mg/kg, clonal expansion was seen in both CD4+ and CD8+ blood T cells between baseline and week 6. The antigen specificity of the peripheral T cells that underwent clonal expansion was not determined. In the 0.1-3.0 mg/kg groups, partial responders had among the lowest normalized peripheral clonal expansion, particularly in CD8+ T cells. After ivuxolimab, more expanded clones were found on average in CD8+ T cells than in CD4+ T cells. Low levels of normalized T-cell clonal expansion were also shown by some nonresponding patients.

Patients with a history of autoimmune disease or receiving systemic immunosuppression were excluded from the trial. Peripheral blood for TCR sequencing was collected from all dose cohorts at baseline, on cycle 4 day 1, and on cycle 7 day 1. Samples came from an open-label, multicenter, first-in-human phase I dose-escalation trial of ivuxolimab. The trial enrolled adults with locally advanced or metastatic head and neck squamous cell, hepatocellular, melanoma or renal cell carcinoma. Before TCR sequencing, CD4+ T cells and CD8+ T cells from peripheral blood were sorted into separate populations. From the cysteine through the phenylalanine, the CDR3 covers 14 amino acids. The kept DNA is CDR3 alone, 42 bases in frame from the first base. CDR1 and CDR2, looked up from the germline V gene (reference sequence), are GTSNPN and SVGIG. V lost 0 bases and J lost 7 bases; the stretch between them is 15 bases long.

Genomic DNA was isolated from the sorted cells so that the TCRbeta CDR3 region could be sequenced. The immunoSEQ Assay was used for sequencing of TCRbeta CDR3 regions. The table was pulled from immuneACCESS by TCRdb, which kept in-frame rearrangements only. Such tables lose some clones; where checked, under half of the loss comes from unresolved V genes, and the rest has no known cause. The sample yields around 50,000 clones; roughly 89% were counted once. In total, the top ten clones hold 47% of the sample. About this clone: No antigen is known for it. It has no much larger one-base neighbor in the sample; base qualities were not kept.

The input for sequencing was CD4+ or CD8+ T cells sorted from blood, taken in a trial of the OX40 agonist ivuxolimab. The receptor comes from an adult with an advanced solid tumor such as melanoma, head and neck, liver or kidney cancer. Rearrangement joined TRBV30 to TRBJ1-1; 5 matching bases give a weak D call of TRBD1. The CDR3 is CAWSVLGLDSEAFF. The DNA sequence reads TGTGCCTGGAGTGTACTAGGGCTCGACAGTGAAGCTTTCTTT.